This TCR beta chain was profiled in a study of blood T cell repertoires in COVID-19. Study information: Samples came from the United States, Italy and Spain, spanning acute and convalescent COVID-19. In each case, the material was cDNA or gDNA derived from T cells, B-cell-depleted T cells, or PBMCs.

The CDR3 loop spans 15 amino acids. CDR1 is MNHEY and CDR2 is SVGAGI in the germline V gene. With 7 bases removed from V and 7 bases from J, the gap between germline ends came to 17 bases. In the original workflow: For nucleated cells, counts were estimated from reference gene primer amplification. Profiling relied on immunoSEQ multiplex PCR, and the TCRdb table lists in-frame clones only, not all of them. V and J calls and clone size are as listed in that table; D and trimming were resolved from the DNA. In the table there are 210,000 or so clones, roughly 80% of which are singletons. The chain joins TRBV6-5 to TRBJ1-6; no firm D call. The clonotype was recovered from a man between 50 and 59 years old who had recovered from COVID-19. Input material: peripheral blood. The CDR3 protein is CASTETQKNNSPLHF. Here the CDR3 DNA reads TGTGCCAGCACGGAGACTCAGAAAAACAATTCACCCCTCCACTTT.